Reported below is one TCR beta chain. This sample was included in a study of OX40 agonist ivuxolimab in advanced cancers. In germline, CDR1 is MNHNS, CDR2 SASEGT. Trimming shortened V by 2 bases and J by 4 bases, and 11 bases separated the two germline ends. The CDR3 runs 14 residues. Clones were read by immunoSEQ multiplex PCR, and TCRdb kept only the in-frame ones, dropping some. In the table there are roughly 57,000 clones, around 83% of which are singletons. The material sequenced was CD4+ or CD8+ T cells sorted from blood, taken in a trial of the OX40 agonist ivuxolimab. This TCR was recovered from an adult with an advanced solid tumor such as melanoma, head and neck, liver or kidney cancer. V usage is TRBV6-1 and J usage is TRBJ1-2; D gene ambiguous. The CDR3 loop is CASSESSLLYGYTF. The CDR3 DNA reads TGTGCCAGCAGTGAATCGTCCCTCCTCTATGGCTACACCTTC.